The rows below give T cell receptor beta chains drawn from one sample of a study of blood T cells in healthy people across ages. TCRdb reprocessed the 5' RACE reads via MiXCR and lists one record per CDR3 protein. This table holds some 780,000 distinct CDR3 sequences, around 50% found once. The sequenced sample was blood. Every receptor here comes from a man in his forties or fifties in good health. CDR3s include the opening cysteine and the closing phenylalanine or tryptophan. D genes are given only for firm matches. The size field is filled for only some rows; it gives once, few, many or a size class.

D | J | size | V | DNA | CDR3
- | TRBJ2-3 | - | TRBV6-1 | TGTGCCAGCAGCTCCGACCCCCGGTGGTTTGCAGATACGCAGTATTTT | CASSSDPRWFADTQYF
TRBD2 | TRBJ2-1 | - | TRBV7-9 | TGTGCCAGCAGCTCGGGGACTAGCGGGAGCTCTGATGAGCAGTTCTTC | CASSSGTSGSSDEQFF
- | TRBJ1-4 | - | TRBV25-1 | TGTGCCAGCAGGATTGCGGGAACACTTGATGAAAAACTGTTTTTT | CASRIAGTLDEKLFF
TRBD2 | TRBJ2-4 | - | TRBV7-2 | TGTGCCAGCAGCTCCGAATGGGGGGGGAACATTCAGTACTTC | CASSSEWGGNIQYF
TRBD2 | TRBJ2-5 | few | TRBV18 | TGTGCCAGTCGCCTAGCGGGGACTCAAGAGACCCAGTACTTC | CASRLAGTQETQYF
- | TRBJ2-7 | - | TRBV5-1 | TGCGCCAGCAGCTTCATGGCAGGGCTTAACGAGCAGTACTTC | CASSFMAGLNEQYF
- | TRBJ2-5 | many | TRBV2 | TGTGCCAGCGAGTCTGGTGAGACCCAGTACTTC | CASESGETQYF
- | TRBJ2-3 | few | TRBV29-1 | TGCAGCGTGATCGGGGTTCCACGGCCATCCGGAGATACGCAGTATTTT | CSVIGVPRPSGDTQYF
TRBD1 | TRBJ1-2 | few | TRBV12-3/TRBV12-4 | TGTGCCAGCAGAAATCGGGACAGTAACTATGGCTACACCTTC | CASRNRDSNYGYTF
- | TRBJ1-2 | many | TRBV20-1 | TGCAGTGCTAGAGATCAGAGGGTATATGGCTACACCTTC | CSARDQRVYGYTF
- | TRBJ2-7 | few | TRBV10-2 | TGCGCCAGCAGTGACCTGGGGGTCCACTACGAGCAGTACTTC | CASSDLGVHYEQYF
TRBD1 | TRBJ1-5 | once | TRBV12-3/TRBV12-4 | TGTGCCAGCAGTTTAGGTTCTAGGGGGCGGGCTCAGCCCCAGCATTTT | CASSLGSRGRAQPQHF
TRBD1 | TRBJ2-1 | - | TRBV9 | TGTGCCAGCAGTCGTAACCGGGACAGATACAATGAGCAGTTCTTC | CASSRNRDRYNEQFF
TRBD2 | TRBJ2-7 | - | TRBV27 | TGTGCCAGCAGGGTGGGGGGGTCGGCCGAGCAGTACTTC | CASRVGGSAEQYF
- | TRBJ2-5 | few | TRBV2 | TGTGCCAGCAGTGAAATGGGGGCACGAGGGGAGACCCAGTACTTC | CASSEMGARGETQYF
TRBD1 | TRBJ2-2 | - | TRBV9 | TGTGCCAGCAGCGGTGGGGACAGGGCGAACACCGGGGAGCTGTTTTTT | CASSGGDRANTGELFF
TRBD1 | TRBJ2-1 | - | TRBV20-1 | TGCAGCGGGGGGGGACAGGGGGATAATGAGCAGTTCTTC | CSGGGQGDNEQFF
TRBD2 | TRBJ2-1 | - | TRBV20-1 | TGCAGTGCAACCACCGGGACTAGCTCGAGCAATGAGCAGTTCTTC | CSATTGTSSSNEQFF
- | TRBJ1-2 | - | TRBV29-1 | TGCAGCGTTGAAGATCCCGAGACGGCCTATGGCTACACCTTC | CSVEDPETAYGYTF
- | TRBJ1-1 | medium-sized | TRBV20-1 | TGCAGTGCTAGAGAAGGAGGAGATAGCGGCGAAGCTTTCTTT | CSAREGGDSGEAFF
- | TRBJ2-1 | once | TRBV20-1 | TGCAGTGCTAGAAGGGGAGGCGCCTACAATGAGCAGTTCTTC | CSARRGGAYNEQFF
TRBD1 | TRBJ1-1 | - | TRBV4-2 | TGTGCCAGCAGCCAAGCGGGGACAGGGGGTACTGAAGCTTTCTTT | CASSQAGTGGTEAFF
TRBD2 | TRBJ2-1 | - | TRBV20-1 | TGCAGTGCTAGAGGGGGGGGATCTTATAGCTCCTACAATGAGCAGTTCTTC | CSARGGGSYSSYNEQFF
TRBD1 | TRBJ1-1 | - | TRBV29-1 | TGCAGCGCCGACAGGGCGGACACTGAAGCTTTCTTT | CSADRADTEAFF
- | TRBJ2-3 | - | TRBV6-6 | TGTGCCAGCAGTTACCTCGGGTTAGCGGTTAGCACAGATACGCAGTATTTT | CASSYLGLAVSTDTQYF
TRBD1 | TRBJ1-5 | - | TRBV6-6 | TGTGCCAGCAGTCCGGGACAGGGGCTCGACAATCAGCCCCAGCATTTT | CASSPGQGLDNQPQHF
- | TRBJ2-3 | few | TRBV7-9 | TGTGCCAGCAGCCCTTTCGGGGGCCTTAGCACAGATACGCAGTATTTT | CASSPFGGLSTDTQYF
TRBD1 | TRBJ2-3 | - | TRBV27 | TGTGCCAGCGGTAGACAGGGTACTGTCTTAGGGACAGATACGCAGTATTTT | CASGRQGTVLGTDTQYF
TRBD1 | TRBJ2-7 | - | TRBV20-1 | TGCAGTGGACAGGGCACCAACGAGCAGTACTTC | CSGQGTNEQYF
- | TRBJ2-7 | - | TRBV15 | TGTGCCACCAGCAGAGATGGACAGTTAAGCTCCTACGAGCAGTACTTC | CATSRDGQLSSYEQYF
- | TRBJ2-6 | - | TRBV16 | TGTGCCAGCTCGATCGGAAGGGGAGTGAACTCTGGGGCCAACGTCCTGACTTTC | CASSIGRGVNSGANVLTF
- | TRBJ2-5 | few | TRBV10-2 | TGCGCCAGTAGGAGTCTGGCGGAGACCCAGTACTTC | CASRSLAETQYF
- | TRBJ2-3 | - | TRBV7-9 | TGTGCCAGCAGCGGGACGGAGAGGGTGGGCACAGATACGCAGTATTTT | CASSGTERVGTDTQYF
- | TRBJ2-7 | once | TRBV9 | TGTGCCAGCAGCCCGGCGGGACAGAGAAGCTACGAGCAGTACTTC | CASSPAGQRSYEQYF
- | TRBJ2-1 | - | TRBV7-2 | TGTGCCAGCAGCTTTCTTCGTTACGGGAATGAGCAGTTCTTC | CASSFLRYGNEQFF
- | TRBJ1-1 | - | TRBV7-8 | TGTGCCAGCAGCTTGTACCGGGGAACTTTTAACACTGAAGCTTTCTTT | CASSLYRGTFNTEAFF
- | TRBJ2-7 | - | TRBV18 | TGTGCCAGCTCAACGGACAGCTCCTACAATGAGCAGTACTTC | CASSTDSSYNEQYF
- | TRBJ1-2 | - | TRBV29-1 | TGCAGCGTTGAAAAGGGGGCTAACTATGGCTACACCTTC | CSVEKGANYGYTF
TRBD1 | TRBJ2-7 | - | TRBV29-1 | TGCAGCGGTACGACAGGGCACGAGCAGTACTTC | CSGTTGHEQYF
- | TRBJ1-5 | few | TRBV20-1 | TGCAGTGCTCAGGGGAAGCTCAATCAGCCCCAGCATTTT | CSAQGKLNQPQHF
- | TRBJ1-1 | - | TRBV7-2 | TGTGCCAGCAGCTTAGGAGGAAGGACGGGGACTTTCTTT | CASSLGGRTGTFF
- | TRBJ1-1 | - | TRBV27 | TGTGCCAGCAGTTTAGGACTAAAGAACACTGAAGCTTTCTTT | CASSLGLKNTEAFF
TRBD1 | TRBJ1-1 | many | TRBV12-3/TRBV12-4 | TGTGCCAGCAGTCGGACAGGCGAAGCTTTCTTT | CASSRTGEAFF
- | TRBJ1-1 | - | TRBV12-3/TRBV12-4 | TGTGCCAGCAGTTATCAGGGGTTAATTGACGCTTTCTTT | CASSYQGLIDAFF
- | TRBJ2-1 | - | TRBV20-1 | TGCAGTGCACTCGGACCGGGCCAAAGTCCGTTCTTC | CSALGPGQSPFF
- | TRBJ2-2 | - | TRBV7-3 | TGTGCCAGCAGCTTAAGTAGGACAGACACCGGGGAGCTGTTTTTT | CASSLSRTDTGELFF
TRBD2 | TRBJ2-1 | many | TRBV5-4 | TGTGCCAGCAGCTTGGATAATTGGGGACTAGCCCTGGGGGAGCAGTTCTTC | CASSLDNWGLALGEQFF
- | TRBJ2-3 | - | TRBV19 | TGTGCCAGTAGTATATTGGCAGGGACCGCAGATACGCAGTATTTT | CASSILAGTADTQYF
- | TRBJ2-5 | - | TRBV11-2 | TGTGCCAGCAGCTCGAACAGCATCCAAGAGACCCAGTACTTC | CASSSNSIQETQYF
TRBD2 | TRBJ2-5 | few | TRBV9 | TGTGCCAGCAGCTATAGCGGGGCGTACCAAGAGACCCAGTACTTC | CASSYSGAYQETQYF
- | TRBJ1-2 | - | TRBV27 | TGTGCCAGCAGTTTTGATGGGGGATTCTATGGCTACACCTTC | CASSFDGGFYGYTF
- | TRBJ1-6 | - | TRBV4-1 | TGCGCCAGCAGCCAGGTACTGGATTCACCCCTCCACTTT | CASSQVLDSPLHF
TRBD2 | TRBJ2-7 | - | TRBV10-3 | TGTGCCATCAGTGAGAGGGTGCCTAGCGGGACCTACGAGCAGTACTTC | CAISERVPSGTYEQYF
TRBD1 | TRBJ2-3 | - | TRBV6-6 | TGTGCCAGCAGCGAGACAGGGATCAACACAGAGACGCAGTATTTT | CASSETGINTETQYF
TRBD1 | TRBJ2-3 | few | TRBV25-1 | TGTGCCAGTGGGACAGTAACAGATACGCAGTATTTT | CASGTVTDTQYF
- | TRBJ1-2 | many | TRBV7-3 | TGTGCCAGCAGCTCGGGACCAGAGAGCTATGGCTACACCTTC | CASSSGPESYGYTF
TRBD2 | TRBJ2-1 | few | TRBV7-3 | TGTGCCAGCAGCTTAAGAGGGCCCGGACTAGCCTACAATGAGCAGTTCTTC | CASSLRGPGLAYNEQFF
- | TRBJ2-3 | - | TRBV12-3/TRBV12-4 | TGTGCCAGCAGATTGTTGGCTGATACGCAGTATTTT | CASRLLADTQYF
TRBD2 | TRBJ2-7 | - | TRBV7-2 | TGTACCAGCAGCTTAGCGGGAGGGCGGTTAACCTACGAGCAGTACTTC | CTSSLAGGRLTYEQYF
- | TRBJ2-5 | - | TRBV11-3 | TGTGCCAGCACCGGGGCGAGTGAGCAGTACTTC | CASTGASEQYF